The sequence of this T cell receptor beta chain was determined in a study of PD-1 blockade in mismatch repair-deficient tumors. The time point denotes: roughly 11-day in vitro stimulation with candidate neoantigen peptide 4. All patients were mismatch repair deficient, assessed by either PCR or immunohistochemistry. Cells were stimulated approximately 10 days with each of under 10 ELISpot-reactive neoantigens. Only in-frame clones appear in the TCRdb table, and some are missing; sequencing was by immunoSEQ multiplex PCR. The sample holds some 14,000 clones, 80% to 85% seen once. A note on this clone: Its antigen is not known.

Whole-study findings and limits: Tumor-resident clones, often absent from pretreatment blood, expanded after pembrolizumab and then contracted. About 140 unique blood TCRs came from expansion to three of seven peptides.

CDR1 and CDR2 (germline): SEHNR, FQNEAQ (reference sequence). The CDR3 extends over 18 amino acids. V was pared by 1 base and J by 2 bases, with 8 bases of the junction left unmatched. The origin of this receptor is an adult with mismatch repair-deficient cancer. V is TRBV7-9 and J is TRBJ2-2; the match to TRBD2 covers 9 bases. Specimen: cells cultured in vitro, collected from a patient treated with pembrolizumab. This CDR3 reads CASSLGLAETSNTGELFF. In nucleotides, the CDR3 is TGTGCCAGCAGCTTAGGACTAGCGGAGACATCTAACACCGGGGAGCTGTTTTTT. Variable domain in full (rest from reference TRBV7-9 and TRBJ2-2): DTGVSQNPRHKITKRGQNVTFRCDPISEHNRLYWYRQTLGQGPEFLTYFQNEAQLEKSRLLSDRFSAERPKGSFSTLEIQRTEQGDSAMYLCASSLGLAETSNTGELFFGEGSRLTVL.